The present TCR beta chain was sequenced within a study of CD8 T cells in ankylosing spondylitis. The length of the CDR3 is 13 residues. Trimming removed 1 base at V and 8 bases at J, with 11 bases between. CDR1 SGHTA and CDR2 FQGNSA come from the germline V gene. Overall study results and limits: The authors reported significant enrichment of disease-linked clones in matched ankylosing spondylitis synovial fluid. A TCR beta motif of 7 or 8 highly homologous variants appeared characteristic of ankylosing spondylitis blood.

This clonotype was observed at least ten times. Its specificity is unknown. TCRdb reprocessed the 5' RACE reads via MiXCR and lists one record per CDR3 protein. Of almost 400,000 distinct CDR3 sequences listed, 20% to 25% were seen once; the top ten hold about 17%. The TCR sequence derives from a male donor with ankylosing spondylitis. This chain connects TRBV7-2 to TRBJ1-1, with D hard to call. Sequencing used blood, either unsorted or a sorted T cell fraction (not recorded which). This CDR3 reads CASSLVVGLEAFF. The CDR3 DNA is TGTGCCAGCAGCTTAGTCGTGGGCCTAGAAGCTTTCTTT.